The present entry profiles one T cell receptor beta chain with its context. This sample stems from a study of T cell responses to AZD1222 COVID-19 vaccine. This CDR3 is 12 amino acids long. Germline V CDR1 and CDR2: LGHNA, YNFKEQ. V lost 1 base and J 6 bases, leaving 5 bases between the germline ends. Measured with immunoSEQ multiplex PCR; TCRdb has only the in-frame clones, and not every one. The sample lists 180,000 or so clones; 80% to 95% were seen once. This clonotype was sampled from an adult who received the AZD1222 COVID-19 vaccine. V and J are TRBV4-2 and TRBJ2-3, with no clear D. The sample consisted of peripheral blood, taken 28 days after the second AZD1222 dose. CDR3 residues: CASSQGEDTQYF. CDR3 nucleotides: TGTGCCAGCAGCCAAGGTGAGGATACGCAGTATTTT.